The T cell receptor (beta chain) under discussion was sequenced for a study of T cells in Graves' hyperthyroidism and ophthalmopathy. Study findings and constraints: Clonotypes that were expanded in thyroid above 0.001 mostly appeared in blood too.

Regions amplified from RNA transcripts were the TCR beta CDR3 regions. A first-round RT-PCR of the TCR CDR3 used the HTBI primer set. TCRdb reprocessed the multiplex PCR reads with MiXCR, giving one entry per CDR3 protein. Found here are some 570,000 distinct CDR3 sequences, roughly 18% of them singletons; the top ten hold approximately 15%. Looked up from germline, CDR1 is MDHEN and CDR2 is SYDVKM. The CDR3 is 17 amino acids. V lost 3 bases and J 2 bases, leaving 19 bases between the germline ends. About this clonotype: What it recognizes is unknown.

The clonotype was recovered from a woman aged 18-29 years with Graves' ophthalmopathy. Sequencing used blood. This chain uses TRBV28 with TRBJ2-5; tentative D call: TRBD1 (6 bases). This CDR3 reads CASSFGAGASYQETQYF. Here the CDR3 DNA reads TGTGCCAGCAGTTTTGGGGCAGGGGCATCCTATCAAGAGACCCAGTACTTC.